This T cell receptor (beta chain) was recorded in a study of sequential checkpoint blockade in melanoma (dated by TCRdb to between 2018 and 2020). Background on the whole study: Using 1:1 randomization, the trial assigned patients either to first-line nivolumab followed by ipilimumab (arm A) or to ipilimumab followed by nivolumab (arm B). Maintenance nivolumab came after each of the two trial sequences.

The research as a whole found: The response-prediction model combining TCR metrics and mutation burden needs validation in larger, independent patient cohorts.

The germline V gene supplies CDR1 LGHNA and CDR2 YSLEER. From cysteine to phenylalanine, the CDR3 is 13 amino acids long. Just CDR3 DNA is preserved here, 39 bases in frame from base 1. Relative to germline, V is 0 bases shorter and J is 8 bases shorter, with 5 bases between their ends. Worth noting for this clone: There is no known antigen for this receptor. The input lacks base qualities; no much larger clone sits a single base away.

TCRbeta CDR3 regions were immunosequenced from genomic DNA with the immunoSEQ Assay. Before high-throughput sequencing, the genomic DNA was amplified using bias-controlled multiplex PCR. The original methods were these. To quantify the absolute abundance of each unique TCRbeta CDR3 region, the sequences were collapsed and filtered. Clonality, defined as 1 minus Pielou's evenness, was calculated using only productive rearrangements. A previously published method was used to identify clones whose frequencies were significantly greater in on-treatment samples than in baseline samples. TCRdb limited this immuneACCESS table to in-frame rearrangements with V and J called. A share of clones is missing; checked studies link under half to unresolved V genes, and the rest is unexplained. That table is the source of V, J and clone size, and D and trimming were worked out from the DNA. The sample yields roughly 29,000 clones; approximately 83% were counted once. The top ten constitute less than 20% of the sample.

Explained via the paper, the treatment or condition label denotes: randomized to nivolumab then ipilimumab (arm A) or the reverse (arm B). No trial patient had received prior DNA-damaging chemotherapy. Live CD3+CD8+ cells negative for CD19 and CD56 were sorted from thawed PBMCs on a FACS Aria II flow cytometer. CheckMate 064, a randomized, open-label phase II trial of sequential checkpoint blockade, was the source of the samples, all of which came from patients with melanoma. Peripheral blood mononuclear cells were obtained through leukapheresis, purified using Ficoll-Paque, and frozen in human serum containing approximately 9.3% DMSO. Right after sorting, the blood CD3+CD8+ cells were verified to be >95% pure, and DNA extraction followed.

The source was CD8+ T cells sorted from blood (inferred from file names), collected from a patient given nivolumab and ipilimumab in sequence. In this chain, TRBV4-3 is recombined with TRBJ1-6, with the D segment identity uncertain. The receptor's source is a human donor with melanoma. The CDR3 protein is CASSQDSYSPLHF. The nucleotides read TGCGCCAGCAGCCAAGATTCTTATTCACCCCTCCACTTT.